Listed below are T cell receptor beta chains from one sample, sequenced in a study of technical replicates of blood from a handful of donors. Clones were sequenced by immunoSEQ multiplex PCR, and TCRdb holds only the in-frame ones, with some missing. The sample carries some 87,000 clones, 95% to 98% recorded once. Sequenced: T cells isolated from PBMCs. These receptors all stem from a human donor in good health. Both conserved end residues are part of each CDR3. D genes are given only for firm matches.

v_call	j_call	d_call	cdr3_aa
TRBV29-1	TRBJ1-1	TRBD1	CSFNRGTEAFF
TRBV19	TRBJ2-1	-	CASSIFGLVSSYNEQFF
TRBV7-3	TRBJ2-7	TRBD2	CASSPGVAGASYEQYF
TRBV7-3	TRBJ2-7	-	CASSLQGAYEQYF
TRBV9	TRBJ1-2	-	CASTQTGFNYGYTF
TRBV5-6	TRBJ2-7	TRBD1	CASSLGGQGIFDEQYF
TRBV5-1	TRBJ2-4	-	CASSLNDANIQYF
TRBV29-1	TRBJ1-4	-	CSARREANEKLFF
TRBV29-1	TRBJ1-1	-	CSYRVTEAFF
TRBV27	TRBJ2-7	-	CASSLGRGPYEQYF
TRBV18	TRBJ2-3	-	CASSPPGQALNTQYF
TRBV5-4	TRBJ2-3	TRBD1	CASSLGQGAQYF
TRBV7-3	TRBJ2-1	-	CASSLRGSYNEQFF
TRBV9	TRBJ2-7	TRBD2	CASSATSGGTYEQYF
TRBV6-1	TRBJ2-2	TRBD2	CASKLAGDHGELFF
TRBV19	TRBJ1-5	-	CASTYSPGRPQHF
TRBV6-5	TRBJ1-1	-	CASSYLAIDKTTEAFF
TRBV5-5	TRBJ1-5	-	CASSLTGNQPQHF
TRBV7-6	TRBJ2-2	-	CASSYSNTGELFF
TRBV9	TRBJ1-1	-	CASSVPGAEAFF
TRBV15	TRBJ2-2	-	CATSTLNRGGELFF
TRBV6-5	TRBJ2-1	TRBD1	CASNDRGYYNEQFF
TRBV27	TRBJ2-7	TRBD1	CASSTGQGSYEQYF
TRBV5-1	TRBJ2-7	TRBD1	CASSLGTGGREQYF
TRBV28	TRBJ1-5	-	CASSSAGFSNQPQHF
TRBV6-1	TRBJ1-2	-	CASRFRDFYGYTF
TRBV11-3	TRBJ1-1	-	CASSYTGSHTEAFF
TRBV19	TRBJ1-1	TRBD1	CASSIGTQGGFEAFF
TRBV9	TRBJ1-1	-	CASSVGERSFAEAFF
TRBV27	TRBJ2-2	TRBD2	CASSLLAGGLFF
TRBV29-1	TRBJ2-7	TRBD1	CSVEVWSRQGGPYEQYF
TRBV4-3	TRBJ2-5	TRBD2	CASSQRTSAREETQYF
TRBV6-5	TRBJ2-1	-	CASTPGGGHEQFF
TRBV2	TRBJ2-2	TRBD2	CASKAAGLNTGELFF
TRBV12-2	TRBJ2-5	-	CASRPLAGGLMGETQYF
TRBV4-2	TRBJ2-7	TRBD1	CASSQDPPGQGNEQYF
TRBV19	TRBJ1-5	TRBD1	CACRGNQPQHF
TRBV13	TRBJ2-1	-	CASSSSAYREQFF
TRBV7-2	TRBJ2-6	-	CASSLAVTYSGANVLTF
TRBV28	TRBJ2-1	TRBD2	CASSLGREKYNEQFF
TRBV18	TRBJ1-1	-	CASSPARDPQNTEAFF
TRBV20-1	TRBJ2-5	-	CSARQETQYF
TRBV6-5	TRBJ2-2	TRBD1	CASSTQGSGTGELFF
TRBV7-7	TRBJ2-3	-	CASSFRLGMPDTQYF
TRBV19	TRBJ2-2	-	CASSQGVADNTGELFF
TRBV7-2	TRBJ1-2	-	CASSLLGGGYTF
TRBV9	TRBJ1-1	-	CASSVGYSTEAFF
TRBV6-5	TRBJ2-7	TRBD1	CASKAGQGAYEQYF
TRBV4-1	TRBJ2-3	-	CASSQVLVSSRDTQYF
TRBV9	TRBJ2-1	TRBD1	CASSGNVGQGAPNEQFF
TRBV27	TRBJ2-6	-	CASSTRSSGANVLTF
TRBV6-6	TRBJ2-7	-	CASSYDAESGEQYF
TRBV7-6	TRBJ1-2	-	CASSPTDRPYYGYTF